A single sample is the source of the 27 T cell receptor beta chains below, sequenced in a study of T cell responses to AZD1222 COVID-19 vaccine. Data came from immunoSEQ multiplex PCR; TCRdb stores just in-frame clones and leaves some out. The table lists over 100,000 clones, around 89% of them singletons, with about 3% in the top ten. This specimen consisted of peripheral blood, obtained on day 0 of AZD1222 vaccination. Receptor source: an adult in good health.

The genes are TRBV5-6 and TRBJ2-5; 11 nucleotides align to TRBD2. There are 17 residues in the CDR3. V trimming: 0 bases; J trimming: 4 bases; junction bases outside the gene matches: 8. CDR1 SGHDT and CDR2 YYEEEE come from the germline V gene. The CDR3 DNA reads as TGTGCCAGCAGCTTGGAGGTAGCGGGGGGGCGAGGAGAGACCCAGTACTTC. Amino acids: CASSLEVAGGRGETQYF.

The V and J genes are TRBV4-2 and TRBJ2-2; 10 bases map to TRBD2. V was pared by 1 base and J by 7 bases, with 6 bases of the junction left unmatched. Germline V gene data show CDR1 as LGHNA and CDR2 as YNFKEQ. The CDR3 covers 16 residues. CDR3 nucleotides: TGTGCCAGCAGCCAAGCTAGCGGGAGAGGGGTCGGGGAGCTGTTTTTT. This codes for CASSQASGRGVGELFF.

In its sample, this clone was seen once. The rearrangement links TRBV6-5 to TRBJ2-7; TRBD1 agrees at 9 bases. V shed 2 bases, J shed 6 bases, and the junction held 5 bases outside the gene matches. CDR1 is MNHEY and CDR2 is SVGAGI in the germline V gene. The CDR3 is 14 amino acids. For the CDR3, the DNA is TGTGCCAGCAGTTACCCCGGGACAGGGTCCGAGCAGTACTTC. Its translation is CASSYPGTGSEQYF.

This clone was recorded once. This chain links TRBV27 with TRBJ1-4, with 9 bases fitting TRBD1. The CDR3 consists of 15 residues. Germline V gene lookup returns CDR1 MNHEY and CDR2 SMNVEV (reference sequence). Trimming took 8 bases from V and 1 from J; bases not matched to a gene: 5. This chain's CDR3 is CASSTGGGTNEKLFF. The CDR3 DNA is TGTGCCAGCTCGACAGGGGGGGGAACTAATGAAAAACTGTTTTTT.

In DNA form, the CDR3 reads TGTGCCAGCACCCCCGGACTATCCCCTACAGATACGCAGTATTTT. Its translation: CASTPGLSPTDTQYF. J is TRBJ2-3 and V is TRBV7-8; D is perhaps TRBD2 (6 bases). The V end was cut by 7 bases, the J end by 3 bases, with 17 bases between. Germline loops: CDR1 SGHVS, CDR2 FQNEAQ. The CDR3 has 15 residues. The whole variable domain, filled in from reference TRBV7-8 and TRBJ2-3, reads GAGVSQSPRYKVAKRGQDVALRCDPISGHVSLFWYQQALGQGPEFLTYFQNEAQLDKSGLPSDRFFAERPEGSVSTLKIQRTQQEDSAVYLCASTPGLSPTDTQYFGPGTRLTVL.

The CDR3 DNA follows: TGTGCCAGCAGTCCCACAGCGGACTATGGCTACACCTTC. Translated: CASSPTADYGYTF. This sequence joins TRBV6-2 or TRBV6-3 and TRBJ1-2, with unresolved D. Trimming pared 5 bases from V and 3 bases from J, leaving 10 bases between. Looked up from germline, CDR1 is MNHEY and CDR2 is SVGEGT. This CDR3 has 13 amino acids.

CDR3 nucleotides: TGTGCCAGCAGTCGGACTAGCGGGGGACTCGGGAACGAGCAGTACTTC. Protein sequence: CASSRTSGGLGNEQYF. The chain has TRBV3-1 (or the pseudogene TRBV3-2) and TRBJ2-7; TRBD2 agrees at 13 bases. CDR3 size: 16 residues. Germline V gives CDR1 LGHDT, CDR2 YNNKEL (reference sequence). The V and J ends lost 6 bases and 5 bases, in that order; junction bases with no gene match: 10.

The chain is built from TRBV7-3 and TRBJ1-5; D gene ambiguous. CDR1 is SGHTA and CDR2 is FQGTGA in the germline V gene. The CDR3 length is 13 residues. V was cut by 4 bases and J by 9 bases, with 13 bases left in between. The CDR3 bases are TGTGCCAGCAGCTCCTCGGGGTCGCGGCCCCAGCATTTT. Translating gives CASSSSGSRPQHF.

The chain has TRBV5-5 and TRBJ2-3; D is perhaps TRBD1 (6 bases). The CDR3 loop spans 15 amino acids. The germline V and J ends were trimmed by 4 bases and 3 bases, with 15 bases remaining between them. Germline CDR1 is SGHKS and CDR2 is YYEKEE (reference sequence). The CDR3 DNA is TGTGCCAGCAGCCGAACAGGGCTTGGGACAGATACGCAGTATTTT. Its protein product is CASSRTGLGTDTQYF.

The chain joins TRBV28 to TRBJ2-7; D gene ambiguous. The CDR3 sequence is 16 residues long. The germline gives CDR1 MDHEN, CDR2 SYDVKM. V lost 2 bases and J lost 3, with 17 bases in between. CDR3 nucleotides: TGTGCCAGCAGTTTAATAGACCGGGTCCTTGGCTACGAGCAGTACTTC. Translation: CASSLIDRVLGYEQYF.

The chain has TRBV7-2 and TRBJ2-7; no firm D call. In germline, CDR1 is SGHTA, CDR2 FQGNSA. The CDR3 sequence is 14 residues long. Between the trimmed V and J ends, which lost 4 bases and 0 bases, there was a span of 10 bases. The DNA for the CDR3 is TGTGCCAGCAGCTCTCGGGTTAGCTCCTACGAGCAGTACTTC. It encodes CASSSRVSSYEQYF.

This chain joins TRBV7-9 and TRBJ1-1; TRBD1 matches 8 bases. The CDR3 is made up of 13 amino acids. Germline loops: CDR1 SEHNR, CDR2 FQNEAQ (reference sequence). The V segment lost 6 bases and the J segment 1 base; nucleotides outside the gene matches: 1. This CDR3 is CASSGQGNTEAFF. The CDR3 nucleotides read TGTGCCAGCAGTGGACAGGGGAACACTGAAGCTTTCTTT.

The rearrangement links TRBV7-2 to TRBJ2-1, with TRBD2 matching 10 bases. Germline V lookup: CDR1 SGHTA, CDR2 FQGNSA. With 5 bases clipped from V and 3 bases from J, the junction kept 4 bases outside the gene matches. The CDR3 length is 15 residues. The CDR3 DNA sequence: TGTGCCAGCAGCATAAGCGGGGGGGGCTACAATGAGCAGTTCTTC. It codes for CASSISGGGYNEQFF.

The chain joins TRBV9 to TRBJ2-3, with no clear D. Between the trimmed V and J ends, which lost 0 bases and 8 bases, there was a span of 16 bases. The CDR3 spans 15 residues. Germline CDR1 reads SGDLS; CDR2 reads YYNGEE. This CDR3 reads CASSVAASPTGTQYF. The CDR3 DNA reads TGTGCCAGCAGCGTAGCTGCTAGTCCCACGGGTACGCAGTATTTT. Full variable domain (rest looked up from reference TRBV9 and TRBJ2-3): DSGVTQTPKHLITATGQRVTLRCSPRSGDLSVYWYQQSLDQGLQFLIQYYNGEERAKGNILERFSAQQFPDLHSELNLSSLELGDSALYFCASSVAASPTGTQYFGPGTRLTVL.

The chain uses TRBV7-2 and TRBJ2-1, with 11 nucleotides matching TRBD2. Germline loops: CDR1 SGHTA, CDR2 FQGNSA. With V trimmed by 4 bases and J by 2 bases, 7 bases remained unmatched. The CDR3 is 17 residues long. CDR3 nucleotides: TGTGCCAGCAGCTCCGCCCTAGCGGGGGGTACCTACAATGAGCAGTTCTTC. Protein sequence: CASSSALAGGTYNEQFF.

The rearrangement links TRBV5-5 to TRBJ1-2; 8 nucleotides agree with TRBD1. This CDR3 region has 15 residues. Germline loops: CDR1 SGHKS, CDR2 YYEKEE (reference sequence). Trimming cost V 4 bases and J 0 bases; bases outside gene matches: 5. The CDR3 coding sequence is TGTGCCAGCAGCGCGACAGGGGCGGCTAACTATGGCTACACCTTC. Amino acids: CASSATGAANYGYTF.

The chain links TRBV5-1 to TRBJ1-3, with TRBD1 identical over 7 bases. This CDR3 contains 16 residues. Losses at the gene ends were 1 base for V and 0 bases for J; bases not matched to a gene: 4. The germline V gene encodes CDR1 SGHRS and CDR2 YFSETQ. CDR3 DNA sequence: TGCGCCAGCAGCTTGACAGGGGTAGTCTCTGGAAACACCATATATTTT. Translated, it gives CASSLTGVVSGNTIYF.

The chain couples TRBV5-4 to TRBJ2-1, with 7 positions matching TRBD1. The CDR3 is made up of 16 amino acids. Unmatched junction bases numbered 11, after V lost 4 bases and J lost 4 bases. CDR1 SGHNT and CDR2 YYREEE come from the germline V gene (reference sequence). CDR3 sequence reads: CASSKPGQVLYNEQFF. The CDR3 DNA reads as TGTGCCAGCAGCAAACCCGGACAGGTTTTATACAATGAGCAGTTCTTC.

The chain has TRBV2 and TRBJ2-1; TRBD1 agrees at 10 bases. This CDR3 spans 14 amino acids. Germline lookup yields CDR1 SNHLY and CDR2 FYNNEI. The V gene end was trimmed by 5 bases and the J gene end by 8 bases; junction bases not matched to a gene: 6. CDR3 sequence: CASSQTGGVDEQFF. The CDR3 DNA reads TGTGCCAGCAGTCAGACAGGGGGCGTGGATGAGCAGTTCTTC. Supplemented by reference TRBV2 and TRBJ2-1, the full variable domain reads EPEVTQTPSHQVTQMGQEVILRCVPISNHLYFYWYRQILGQKVEFLVSFYNNEISEKSEIFDDQFSVERPDGSNFTLKIRSTKLEDSAMYFCASSQTGGVDEQFFGPGTRLTVL.

The rearrangement uses TRBV6-5 and TRBJ2-7; 11 bases align to TRBD2. Trimming removed 6 bases from V and 3 bases from J; junction bases left unmatched: 7. The germline V gene encodes CDR1 MNHEY and CDR2 SVGAGI. The CDR3 is made up of 15 amino acids. The CDR3 loop is CASRVTSGGRYEQYF. The DNA of the CDR3 is TGTGCCAGCAGAGTAACTAGCGGGGGTCGCTACGAGCAGTACTTC.

The genes are TRBV18 and TRBJ1-1; D gene uncertain. The germline gives CDR1 KGHSH, CDR2 LQKENI. Deletions cut 0 bases from V and 0 bases from J, with 5 bases between. The CDR3 totals 14 residues. The chain's CDR3 is CASSPPSLNTEAFF. The CDR3, as DNA: TGTGCCAGCTCACCACCGAGCCTGAACACTGAAGCTTTCTTT.

This chain links TRBV7-4 with TRBJ1-6; D ambiguous. Germline lookup yields CDR1 SGHVT and CDR2 SQSDAQ. V lost 1 base to trimming and J lost 7 bases, with 17 bases between them. The CDR3 runs 17 residues. The CDR3 is CASSLVLMGSGNSPLHF. Here the CDR3 DNA reads TGTGCCAGCAGCTTAGTGCTGATGGGATCGGGGAATTCACCCCTCCACTTT.

The chain is built from TRBV7-8 and TRBJ1-1; TRBD1 is a possible D gene (6 bases). V was trimmed by 4 bases and J by 5 bases, leaving 17 bases between them. Germline CDR1 and CDR2: SGHVS and FQNEAQ. The CDR3 runs to 15 residues. This CDR3 reads CASSSPPGGRTEAFF. The CDR3 coding sequence is TGTGCCAGCAGCTCTCCCCCGGGGGGCAGGACTGAAGCTTTCTTT.

The chain carries TRBV7-9 and TRBJ2-3; D may be TRBD1 (6 bases). The CDR3 is made up of 13 amino acids. The V gene lost 2 bases and the J gene lost 5 bases, with 8 bases spanning the gap. Germline CDR1 and CDR2: SEHNR and FQNEAQ (reference sequence). This chain's CDR3 is CASSLTGRDTQYF. The CDR3 region has the DNA TGTGCCAGCAGCTTAACAGGGAGAGATACGCAGTATTTT.

The rearrangement links TRBV9 to TRBJ1-6, with no clear D. The CDR3 totals 16 residues. CDR1 is SGDLS and CDR2 is YYNGEE in the germline V gene. V lost 3 bases and J 0 bases, leaving 10 bases between the germline ends. In DNA, the CDR3 is TGTGCCAGCAGCGCCCGAGGGAGCTCCTATAATTCACCCCTCCACTTT. Protein: CASSARGSSYNSPLHF.

J is TRBJ1-2 and V is TRBV21-1. TRBV21-1 is marked as a pseudogene. This CDR3 comprises 14 residues. The CDR3 loop reads CASSPPEWGYGYTF. The CDR3 region has the DNA TGTGCCAGCAGCCCCCCGGAGTGGGGGTATGGCTACACCTTC.

The rearrangement joins TRBV4-2 to TRBJ2-7, with a tentative D call TRBD2 (7 bases). The CDR3 loop spans 16 amino acids. V lost 0 bases to trimming and J lost 6 bases, with 18 bases between them. In germline, CDR1 is LGHNA, CDR2 YNFKEQ. CDR3: CASSQEGAGAPSEQYF. The CDR3 DNA reads as TGTGCCAGCAGCCAAGAGGGGGCGGGGGCCCCCTCCGAGCAGTACTTC.